This TCR beta chain was recorded in a study of read filtering for tumor transcriptome and immune sequencing. This library used around 0.4 ug RNA and molecular barcoded adaptors spanning alpha/delta and beta/gamma chains. A single record per CDR3 protein comes from TCRdb applying MiXCR to the reads. Here the sample spans about 130,000 distinct CDR3 sequences, under 15% being singletons. This clonotype was detected ten times or more. The source material was a population of CD138-negative cells sorted from bone marrow. This clonotype originated in a donor aged 40 or over with multiple myeloma.

CDR3 in DNA: TGCAGTGCTAGAGTTTCGGGGGTAGATGGCTACACCTTC. Its translation: CSARVSGVDGYTF. The chain has TRBV20-1 and TRBJ1-2; possibly TRBD1 for D (5 bases). Germline V gives CDR1 DFQATT, CDR2 SNEGSKA (reference sequence). V lost 1 base and J 6 bases, leaving 12 bases between the germline ends. This CDR3 is 13 amino acids long.